This record covers a single T cell receptor (beta chain). This study enrolled people aged 18 to 89 from approximately 24 US geographic areas. Two negative PCRs, clearance, or symptom resolution had been documented for recovered Cohort 3 donors. This sample was included in a study of blood T cell repertoires in COVID-19. Across the study: The United States, Italy and Spain were the sources of the acute and convalescent COVID-19 samples.

This table comes from immunoSEQ multiplex PCR, and its TCRdb copy is limited to in-frame clones, with some not included. The sample lists 400,000 or so clones; roughly nine tenths were seen once. The material sequenced was PBMCs or T cells enriched from blood (not recorded which). This clonotype was obtained from a young man who had recovered from COVID-19.

CDR3 sequence (DNA): TGTGCCAGCAGCCCTCGGGACGGACTAGCGAGATACAATGAGCAGTTCTTC. Protein product: CASSPRDGLARYNEQFF. The chain uses TRBV5-5 and TRBJ2-1; 9 bases are shared with TRBD2. CDR3 length: 17 residues. Trimming at V came to 4 bases and at J to 4 bases, leaving 12 bases not matched to a gene. CDR1 and CDR2 from the germline V gene are SGHKS and YYEKEE (reference sequence).